This T cell receptor beta chain comes out of a study of technical replicates of blood from several donors. The trim removed 2 bases at V and 4 bases at J, leaving 6 bases unmatched. This CDR3 is 17 amino acids long. Per the germline V gene, CDR1 is SGHTA and CDR2 is FQGNSA. Using immunoSEQ multiplex PCR, the repertoire was profiled, and TCRdb retains in-frame clones only, with some absent. This table has tens of thousands of clones, around 94% appearing once. This chain uses TRBV7-2 with TRBJ2-5; TRBD2 aligns across 14 bases. The sequence was obtained from a human donor in good health. Source material: T cells isolated from PBMCs. The CDR3 here is CASSLRLAGGGRETQYF. The CDR3 DNA sequence: TGTGCCAGCAGCTTACGACTAGCGGGAGGGGGGAGAGAGACCCAGTACTTC.